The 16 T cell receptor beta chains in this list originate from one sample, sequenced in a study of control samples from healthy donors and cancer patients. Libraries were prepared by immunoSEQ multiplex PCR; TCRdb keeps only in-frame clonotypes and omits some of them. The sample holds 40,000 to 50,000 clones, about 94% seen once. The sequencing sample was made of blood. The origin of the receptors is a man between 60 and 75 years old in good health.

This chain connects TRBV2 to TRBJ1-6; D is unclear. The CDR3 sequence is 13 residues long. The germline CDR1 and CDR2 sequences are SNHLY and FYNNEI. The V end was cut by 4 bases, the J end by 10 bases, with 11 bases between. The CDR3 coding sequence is TGTGCCAGCAGTGTAGGTACTAGCTCACCCCTCCACTTT. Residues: CASSVGTSSPLHF. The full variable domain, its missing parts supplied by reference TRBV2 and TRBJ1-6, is EPEVTQTPSHQVTQMGQEVILRCVPISNHLYFYWYRQILGQKVEFLVSFYNNEISEKSEIFDDQFSVERPDGSNFTLKIRSTKLEDSAMYFCASSVGTSSPLHFGNGTRLTVT.

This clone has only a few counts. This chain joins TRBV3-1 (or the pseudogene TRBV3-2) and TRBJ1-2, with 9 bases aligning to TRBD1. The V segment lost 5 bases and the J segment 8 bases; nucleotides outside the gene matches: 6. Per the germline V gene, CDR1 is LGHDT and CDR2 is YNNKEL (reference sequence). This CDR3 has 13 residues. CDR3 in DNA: TGTGCCAGCAGCATCGGACAGGGGTGGGGCTACACCTTC. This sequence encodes CASSIGQGWGYTF.

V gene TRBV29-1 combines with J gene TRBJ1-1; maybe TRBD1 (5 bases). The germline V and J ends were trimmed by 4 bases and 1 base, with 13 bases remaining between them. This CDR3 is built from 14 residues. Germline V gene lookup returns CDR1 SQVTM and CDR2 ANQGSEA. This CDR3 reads CSVVYGTGNTEAFF. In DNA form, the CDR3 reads TGCAGCGTTGTGTACGGGACGGGGAACACTGAAGCTTTCTTT.

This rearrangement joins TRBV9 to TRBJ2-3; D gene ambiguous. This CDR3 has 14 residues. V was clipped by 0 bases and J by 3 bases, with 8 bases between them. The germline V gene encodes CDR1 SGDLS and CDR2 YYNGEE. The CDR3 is CASSVGSKTDTQYF. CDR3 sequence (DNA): TGTGCCAGCAGCGTAGGAAGCAAGACAGATACGCAGTATTTT.

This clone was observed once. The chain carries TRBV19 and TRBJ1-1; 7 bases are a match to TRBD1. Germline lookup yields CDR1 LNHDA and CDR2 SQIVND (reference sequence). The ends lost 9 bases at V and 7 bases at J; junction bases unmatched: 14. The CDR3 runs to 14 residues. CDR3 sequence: CASNTKIQGSEAFF. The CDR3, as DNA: TGTGCCAGCAACACAAAAATACAGGGGAGTGAAGCTTTCTTT.

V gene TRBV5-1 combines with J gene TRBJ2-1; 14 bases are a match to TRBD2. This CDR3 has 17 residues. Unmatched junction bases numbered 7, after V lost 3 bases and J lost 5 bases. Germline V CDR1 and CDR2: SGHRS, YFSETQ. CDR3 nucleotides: TGCGCCAGCAGCTCGGGGACTAGCGGGAGAGGGGACAATGAGCAGTTCTTC. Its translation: CASSSGTSGRGDNEQFF.

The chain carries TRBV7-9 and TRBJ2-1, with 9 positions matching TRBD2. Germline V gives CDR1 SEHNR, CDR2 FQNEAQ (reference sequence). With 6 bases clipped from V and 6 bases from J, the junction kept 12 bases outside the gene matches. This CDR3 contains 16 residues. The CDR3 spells CASSPQGAGGSNEQFF. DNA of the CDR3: TGTGCCAGCAGTCCTCAGGGAGCGGGAGGATCCAATGAGCAGTTCTTC.

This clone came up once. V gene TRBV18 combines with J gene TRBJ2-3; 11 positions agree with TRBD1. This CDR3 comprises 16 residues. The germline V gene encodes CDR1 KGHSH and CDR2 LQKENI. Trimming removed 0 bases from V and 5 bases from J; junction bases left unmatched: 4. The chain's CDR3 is CASSPPGTGGLDTQYF. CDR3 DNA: TGTGCCAGCTCACCACCGGGGACAGGGGGGCTAGATACGCAGTATTTT. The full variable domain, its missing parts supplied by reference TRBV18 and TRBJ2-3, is NAGVMQNPRHLVRRRGQEARLRCSPMKGHSHVYWYRQLPEEGLKFMVYLQKENIIDESGMPKERFSAEFPKEGPSILRIQQVVRGDSAAYFCASSPPGTGGLDTQYFGPGTRLTVL.

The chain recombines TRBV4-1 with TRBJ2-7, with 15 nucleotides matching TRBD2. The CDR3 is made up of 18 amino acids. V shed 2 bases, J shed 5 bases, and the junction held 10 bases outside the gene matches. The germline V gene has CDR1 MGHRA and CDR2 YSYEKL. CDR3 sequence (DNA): TGCGCCAGCAGCCAAACGGACCTAGGACTAGCGGGAGGGCACGAGCAGTACTTC. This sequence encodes CASSQTDLGLAGGHEQYF.

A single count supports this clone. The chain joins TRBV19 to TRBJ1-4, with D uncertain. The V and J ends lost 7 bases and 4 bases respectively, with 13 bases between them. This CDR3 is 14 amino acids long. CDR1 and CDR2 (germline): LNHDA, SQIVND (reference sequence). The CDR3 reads CASKGFTVNEKLFF. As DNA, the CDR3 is TGTGCCAGTAAGGGCTTTACCGTTAATGAAAAACTGTTTTTT.

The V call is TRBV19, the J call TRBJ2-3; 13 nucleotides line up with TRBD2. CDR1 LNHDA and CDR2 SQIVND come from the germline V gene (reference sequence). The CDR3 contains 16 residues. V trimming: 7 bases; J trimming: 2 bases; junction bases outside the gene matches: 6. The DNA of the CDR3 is TGTGCCAGTACCCTGGGACTAGCGGGACACACAGATACGCAGTATTTT. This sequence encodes CASTLGLAGHTDTQYF.

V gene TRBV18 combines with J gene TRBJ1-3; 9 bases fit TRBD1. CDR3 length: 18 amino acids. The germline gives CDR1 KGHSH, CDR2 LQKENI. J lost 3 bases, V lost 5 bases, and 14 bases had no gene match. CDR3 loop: CASSTRDRVLKHGNTIYF. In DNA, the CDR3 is TGTGCCAGCTCAACCCGGGACAGGGTCCTAAAGCATGGAAACACCATATATTTT.

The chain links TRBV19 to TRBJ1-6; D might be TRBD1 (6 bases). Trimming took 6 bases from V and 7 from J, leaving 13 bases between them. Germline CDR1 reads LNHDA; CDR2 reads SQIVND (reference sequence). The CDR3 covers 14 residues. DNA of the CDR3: TGTGCCAGTAGCACCGGGGGCGGGAATTCACCCCTCCACTTT. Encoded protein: CASSTGGGNSPLHF.

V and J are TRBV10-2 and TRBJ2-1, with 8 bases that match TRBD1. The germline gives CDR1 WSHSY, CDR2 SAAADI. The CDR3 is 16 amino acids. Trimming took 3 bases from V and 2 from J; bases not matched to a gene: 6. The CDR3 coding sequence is TGCGCCAGCAGTGAACTGTGGGGACAGGCCTACAATGAGCAGTTCTTC. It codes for CASSELWGQAYNEQFF.

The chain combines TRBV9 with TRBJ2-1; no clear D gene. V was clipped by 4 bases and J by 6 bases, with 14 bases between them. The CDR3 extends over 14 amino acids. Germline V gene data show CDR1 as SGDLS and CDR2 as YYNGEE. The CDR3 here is CASSPTPQSNEQFF. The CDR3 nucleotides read TGTGCCAGCAGCCCCACCCCCCAGAGCAATGAGCAGTTCTTC.

The CDR3 DNA follows: TGTGCCAGCAGCCCCGAGCATAGAGAGCAGTTCTTC. Encoded protein: CASSPEHREQFF. V is TRBV13 and J is TRBJ2-1; D gene unclear. This CDR3 region has 12 residues. Per germline, CDR1 PRHDT and CDR2 FYEKMQ (reference sequence). The ends were cut back, 5 bases at V and 10 bases at J, with 12 bases in the middle.